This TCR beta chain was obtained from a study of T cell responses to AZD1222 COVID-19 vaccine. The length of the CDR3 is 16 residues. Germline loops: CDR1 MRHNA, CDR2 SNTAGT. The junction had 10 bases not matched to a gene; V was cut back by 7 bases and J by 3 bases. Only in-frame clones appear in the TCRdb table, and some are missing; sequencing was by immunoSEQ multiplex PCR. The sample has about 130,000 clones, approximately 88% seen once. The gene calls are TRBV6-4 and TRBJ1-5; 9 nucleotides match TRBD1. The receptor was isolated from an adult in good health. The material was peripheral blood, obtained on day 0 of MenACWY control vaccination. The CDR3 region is CASIQTWTGANQPQHF. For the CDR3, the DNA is TGTGCCAGCATCCAAACCTGGACAGGGGCCAATCAGCCCCAGCATTTT.